The rows below give T cell receptor beta chains drawn from one sample of a study of CD8 T cells in Susac syndrome. MiXCR, applied by TCRdb to the immunoSEQ multiplex PCR reads, yields one record per CDR3 protein. The sample yields about 150,000 distinct CDR3 sequences, roughly 95% seen once. Sequencing used CD8+ T cells from PBMCs. The source of these receptors is a human donor with multiple sclerosis. The conserved cysteine and the conserved F or W are not part of the CDR3 here.

>TRBJ2-5|TRBV20-1
SARDLGGTKRTQY
>TRBJ2-1|TRBV4-1
ASSQGLEQF
>TRBJ1-2|TRBV5-6
ASLPRGEEDGYT
>TRBJ1-5|TRBV30
AWSVIDSNQPQH
>TRBJ1-2|TRBV6-5
ASSYSPGDGYT
>TRBJ2-2|TRBV4-1
ASRHGTSGNTGELF
>TRBJ2-1|TRBV15
ATSREQGPPNNEQF
>TRBJ1-6|TRBV27
ASSGRTLVPLH
>TRBJ1-1|TRBV6-2/TRBV6-3
ASTNSGRSDTEAF
>TRBJ1-1|TRBV4-1
ASTHSWAMNTEAF
>TRBJ1-2|TRBV21-1
ASRLQDRDCGYT
>TRBJ2-7|TRBV2
ASSAGTERYEQY
>TRBJ2-2|TRBV29-1
SVSKDTGELF
>TRBJ2-7|TRBV5-1
ASTSWSYEQY
>TRBJ2-5|TRBV7-9
ASSDSRGVQY
>TRBJ2-3|TRBV7-9
ASSPPGNTDTQY
>TRBJ1-2|TRBV9
ASSAGTGFPLGYT
>TRBJ2-2|TRBV9
ASGSVAAGELF
>TRBJ1-5|TRBV30
AWSGGDGQPQH
>TRBJ1-3|TRBV12-3/TRBV12-4
ASSPPPFPGGSGNTIY
>TRBJ2-7|TRBV29-1
SVWGASSYEQY
>TRBJ2-1|TRBV12-3/TRBV12-4
ASTQPGRNEQF
>TRBJ2-1|TRBV4-1
ASSQSGDTDLYNEQF
>TRBJ2-1|TRBV2
ASSPRTGGNEQF
>TRBJ2-7|TRBV15
ATSREKGYEQY
>TRBJ2-5|TRBV7-9
ASSLVSLGETQY
>TRBJ2-3|TRBV5-6
ASSWGTTYSTDTQY
>TRBJ2-1|TRBV6-5
ASSYKGTPGNEQF
>TRBJ2-1|TRBV20-1
SAGHERGDNEQF